Sequencing of this TCR beta chain was carried out in a study of CXCR3-negative and CXCR3-positive naive CD8 T cells. Germline V gene data show CDR1 as SGDLS and CDR2 as YYNGEE. The CDR3 is made up of 16 amino acids. Phenotypically, naive CD8+ T cells corresponded to CD45RO-CCR7+CD27+CD95-. General study results and limits: CXCR3-expressing naive cells carried TRB CDR3s more hydrophobic than those of CXCR3-negative naive cells.

The method, 5' RACE with UMI labels, was used to prepare the TRB cDNA libraries. TCRdb reprocessed the 5' RACE reads; each CDR3 protein has one entry and no DNA is given. The table gives under 85,000 distinct CDR3 sequences; the top ten clones make up approximately 0.71% of it. On this clonotype: What it recognizes is unknown.

The V and J genes are TRBV9 and TRBJ2-3; no DNA is available, so the TRBD1 call from TCRdb remains unchecked. The sequenced sample consisted of naive CXCR3+ CD8+ T cells from blood. Subset described: CD45RO-CCR7+CD27+CD95- naive CD8+ T cells expressing CXCR3 (TNR3+). This TCR derives from a human donor in good health. Some clones in this sample may be carry-over from other donors' samples. The CDR3 loop is CASSASTHGTLDTQYF.